Each of the 30 T cell receptor beta chains below was sequenced from the same sample in a study of CD8 T cells in ankylosing spondylitis. TCRdb fed the 5' RACE reads into MiXCR, producing one record per CDR3 protein. The data contain under 200,000 distinct CDR3 sequences, roughly 13% of them singletons. The material sequenced was blood, either unsorted or a sorted T cell fraction (not recorded which). These receptors were taken from a female donor with ankylosing spondylitis or in good health (not recorded which).

The chain has TRBV7-6 and TRBJ2-3; perhaps TRBD2 as D (5 bases). Trimming took 4 bases from V and 8 from J, leaving 13 bases between them. Germline lookup yields CDR1 SGHVS and CDR2 FNYEAQ. This CDR3 spans 13 amino acids. Here the CDR3 reads CASSSYSEGTQYF. CDR3 DNA: TGTGCCAGCAGCTCATATAGCGAGGGTACGCAGTATTTT.

The table lists this clonotype with many counts. V and J are TRBV6-1 and TRBJ2-1, with 7 bases aligning to TRBD2. With V trimmed by 6 bases and J by 2 bases, 1 base remained unmatched. This CDR3 spans 13 amino acids. Germline V CDR1 and CDR2: MNHNS, SASEGT. Here the CDR3 DNA reads TGTGCCAGCAGAGGACTAGCCTACAATGAGCAGTTCTTC. It encodes CASRGLAYNEQFF.

This clonotype was counted only a few times. In DNA form, the CDR3 reads TGTGCCAGCAGTAGGACAGGGACTAATCAGCCCCAGCATTTT. Translation: CASSRTGTNQPQHF. This chain connects TRBV6-1 to TRBJ1-5; 8 nucleotides match TRBD1. The CDR3 consists of 14 residues. Germline values: CDR1 MNHNS, CDR2 SASEGT. V was clipped by 5 bases and J by 4 bases; unmatched bases: 4.

This clonotype was seen ten or more times. The DNA of the CDR3 is TGTGCCAGCAGTTTATCCCACACCGGGGAGCTGTTTTTT. Protein sequence: CASSLSHTGELFF. The V and J genes are TRBV28 and TRBJ2-2; D not resolved. In germline, CDR1 is MDHEN, CDR2 SYDVKM. The CDR3 is made up of 13 amino acids. V lost 1 base and J lost 3, with 3 bases in between.

The chain links TRBV7-2 to TRBJ2-5; 13 nucleotides agree with TRBD2. Germline trimming cut 4 bases from V and 3 bases from J; bases unmatched to any gene: 14. The CDR3 loop spans 19 amino acids. Per germline, CDR1 SGHTA and CDR2 FQGNSA. The CDR3 DNA reads TGTGCCAGCAGCTCACGCCTAACTACTAGCGGGAGGGTAAAAGAGACCCAGTACTTC. This encodes CASSSRLTTSGRVKETQYF.

At least ten counts were recorded for this clonotype. This chain connects TRBV4-3 to TRBJ1-2; a weak D match, TRBD1 (5 bases). The CDR3 totals 16 residues. CDR1 and CDR2 (germline): LGHNA, YSLEER. V lost 3 bases to trimming and J lost 1 base, with 15 bases between them. CDR3 amino acids: CASSQSSRGYNYGYTF. For the CDR3, the DNA is TGCGCCAGCAGCCAGAGCAGTAGGGGCTATAACTATGGCTACACCTTC.

In this sample, this clonotype turned up many times. The chain is built from TRBV4-3 and TRBJ2-7; D call uncertain. Germline CDR1 is LGHNA and CDR2 is YSLEER. The CDR3 consists of 15 residues. Trimming left V 0 bases short and J 0 bases short, with 9 bases between. The DNA of the CDR3 is TGCGCCAGCAGCCAAGAGCCAGAAAGCTCCTACGAGCAGTACTTC. Residues: CASSQEPESSYEQYF.

This chain connects TRBV12-3 or TRBV12-4 to TRBJ1-1; D is undetermined. The CDR3 totals 18 residues. V was cut by 4 bases and J by 3 bases, with 24 bases left in between. CDR3 coding DNA: TGTGCCAGCAGTTCTACTTTATGGGGTACGGTGGCGGACACTGAAGCTTTCTTT. It is translated as CASSSTLWGTVADTEAFF.

This clonotype was seen a few times. The CDR3 reads CASSFSPQETQYF. The CDR3 DNA reads TGTGCCAGCAGTTTTTCCCCCCAAGAGACCCAGTACTTC. The chain combines TRBV7-7 with TRBJ2-5, with D uncertain. V was pared by 6 bases and J by 1 base, with 9 bases between. Germline-derived CDR1 and CDR2 are SSHAT and FNYEAQ (reference sequence). The CDR3 has 13 residues.

This clonotype has ten or more counts. The chain has TRBV11-2 and TRBJ2-2; no clear D gene. Trimming left V 0 bases short and J 4 bases short, with 6 bases between. CDR1 SGHAT and CDR2 FQNNGV come from the germline V gene. This CDR3 is built from 14 residues. In nucleotides, the CDR3 is TGTGCCAGCAGCTTAGACACAAGCACCGGGGAGCTGTTTTTT. This translates into CASSLDTSTGELFF.

In this sample, this clonotype turned up once. The chain couples TRBV30 to TRBJ1-3, with TRBD1 identical over 10 bases. The germline V gene has CDR1 GTSNPN and CDR2 SVGIG (reference sequence). J was trimmed by 3 bases and V by 2 bases; bases with no gene match: 4. This CDR3 contains 15 residues. The CDR3 spells CAWSPGQGFGNTIYF. The DNA for the CDR3 is TGTGCCTGGAGTCCGGGACAGGGGTTTGGAAACACCATATATTTT.

In this sample, this clonotype turned up a few times. In DNA, the CDR3 is TGTGCCAGCAGCTTACACAGATCTGGGGACGAGCAGTACTTC. Translated, it gives CASSLHRSGDEQYF. The V gene is TRBV7-2, the J gene TRBJ2-7; D gene unclear. V was trimmed by 2 bases and J by 5 bases, leaving 13 bases between them. The CDR3 spans 14 residues. Per the germline V gene, CDR1 is SGHTA and CDR2 is FQGNSA.

This clonotype was seen many times. This chain links TRBV5-6 with TRBJ2-7, with D perhaps matching TRBD1 (5 bases). The germline V gene encodes CDR1 SGHDT and CDR2 YYEEEE. The CDR3 extends over 14 amino acids. Between the trimmed V and J ends, which lost 4 bases and 0 bases, there was a span of 11 bases. This CDR3 is CASSDDSSSYEQYF. CDR3 bases: TGTGCCAGCAGCGACGACAGTTCCTCCTACGAGCAGTACTTC.

There are many counts of this clonotype. V usage is TRBV20-1 and J usage is TRBJ2-1; D call uncertain. Trimming removed 2 bases from V and 9 bases from J, with 8 bases in between. In germline, CDR1 is DFQATT, CDR2 SNEGSKA (reference sequence). CDR3 length: 11 amino acids. The CDR3 DNA reads as TGCAGTGCTAGACGCCGGAGTGAGCAGTTCTTC. It translates to CSARRRSEQFF.

This clonotype was seen many times. Here the CDR3 DNA reads TGCAGCGTTCAAGCGGTTCGCTACAATGAGCAGTTCTTC. This encodes CSVQAVRYNEQFF. This sequence joins TRBV29-1 and TRBJ2-1; weak D call: TRBD2 (5 bases). The germline V gene has CDR1 SQVTM and CDR2 ANQGSEA. The CDR3 has 13 residues. V shed 5 bases and J shed 3 bases, with 11 bases lying between them.

This clonotype was picked up a small number of times. This chain joins TRBV18 and TRBJ2-7; D tentatively reads TRBD1 or TRBD2 (5 bases each). Germline assignment: CDR1 KGHSH and CDR2 LQKENI. CDR3 length: 15 residues. The V and J ends lost 6 bases and 0 bases respectively, with 15 bases between them. The CDR3 bases are TGTGCCAGCTCGCCCCAGTCAGGGAGCTCCTACGAGCAGTACTTC. Translated: CASSPQSGSSYEQYF.

This clonotype was found many times. The chain is built from TRBV24-1 and TRBJ2-5; 8 nucleotides line up with TRBD1. V shed 3 bases, J shed 5 bases, and the junction held 4 bases outside the gene matches. This CDR3 spans 14 amino acids. Germline V lookup: CDR1 KGHDR, CDR2 SFDVKD. CDR3 amino acids: CATSDRTGLETQYF. CDR3 in DNA: TGTGCCACCAGTGATCGGACAGGGTTGGAGACCCAGTACTTC.

About this clonotype itself: This may be a read error: a much more frequent sequence differs by one nucleotide. The rearrangement links TRBV6-4 to TRBJ2-1; 10 positions agree with TRBD2. The CDR3 loop spans 15 amino acids. Germline loops: CDR1 MRHNA, CDR2 SNTAGT. Trimming at V came to 6 bases and at J to 8 bases, leaving 10 bases not matched to a gene. The CDR3 region has the DNA TGTGCCAGCAGCCTCCTAGCGGGAGAGATCTATGAGCAGTTCTTC. This translates into CASSLLAGEIYEQFF.

This clonotype was counted ten times or more. The chain recombines TRBV9 with TRBJ1-1; D gene ambiguous. The CDR3 has 13 residues. V shed 2 bases and J shed 0 bases, with 5 bases lying between them. Germline V gives CDR1 SGDLS, CDR2 YYNGEE. The CDR3 sequence is CASSVRMNTEAFF. The CDR3 DNA is TGTGCCAGCAGCGTCAGAATGAACACTGAAGCTTTCTTT.

This clonotype was seen many times. This chain joins TRBV28 and TRBJ1-1; the D gene is possibly TRBD1 (5 bases). Deletions cut 8 bases from V and 8 bases from J, with 12 bases between. Looked up from germline, CDR1 is MDHEN and CDR2 is SYDVKM. The CDR3 runs 11 residues. The CDR3 bases are TGTGCCAGCCGGGGACGACCCGAAGCTTTCTTT. Its translation: CASRGRPEAFF.

This clonotype was found many times. The gene calls are TRBV14 and TRBJ2-7; D remains unclear. There are 12 residues in the CDR3. The V gene's germline CDR1 is SGHDN and CDR2 FVKESK. V was cut by 8 bases and J by 5 bases, with 13 bases left in between. CDR3 nucleotides: TGTGCCAGCCCGAGGCAGTTACACGAGCAGTACTTC. Translated, it gives CASPRQLHEQYF.

The CDR3 here is CSRERTYEQYF. The CDR3 DNA reads TGCAGTCGGGAGCGGACCTACGAGCAGTACTTC. V is TRBV20-1 and J is TRBJ2-7; D may be TRBD2 (6 bases). Trimming pared 8 bases from V and 2 bases from J, leaving 10 bases between. CDR1 is DFQATT, CDR2 SNEGSKA, per germline (reference sequence). The CDR3 runs to 11 residues.

At least ten counts were recorded for this clonotype. V and J are TRBV20-1 and TRBJ2-7; no definite D call. CDR1 DFQATT and CDR2 SNEGSKA come from the germline V gene (reference sequence). V lost 6 bases and J 5 bases, leaving 8 bases between the germline ends. CDR3 length: 10 amino acids. The CDR3: CSARRDEQYF. In nucleotides, the CDR3 is TGCAGTGCACGTCGGGACGAGCAGTACTTC.

In this sample, this clonotype turned up many times. The gene calls are TRBV7-2 and TRBJ2-2; no firm D call. V dropped 4 bases and J dropped 7 bases, with 10 bases sitting between them. CDR1 is SGHTA and CDR2 is FQGNSA in the germline V gene. The length of the CDR3 is 13 residues. The CDR3 spells CASSSRLLGELFF. DNA for the CDR3: TGTGCCAGCAGCTCCCGGCTGCTCGGGGAGCTGTTTTTT.

At least ten counts were recorded for this clonotype. CDR3 region: CASRTQEGGEQFF. The CDR3, as DNA: TGTGCCAGCAGAACGCAGGAGGGGGGTGAGCAGTTCTTC. The chain joins TRBV12-3 or TRBV12-4 to TRBJ2-1; D may correspond to TRBD1 or TRBD2 (6 bases each). This CDR3 spans 13 amino acids. The V gene lost 6 bases and the J gene lost 9 bases, with 15 bases spanning the gap.

This clonotype has at least ten counts. J is TRBJ2-1 and V is TRBV6-6; D is undetermined. Between the trimmed V and J ends, which lost 2 bases and 4 bases, there was a span of 6 bases. This CDR3 comprises 13 residues. The V gene's germline CDR1 is MNHNY and CDR2 SVGAGI (reference sequence). CDR3 in DNA: TGTGCCAGCAGTTACGATAGATACAATGAGCAGTTCTTC. Translating gives CASSYDRYNEQFF.

This clonotype occurred many times. This rearrangement joins TRBV4-2 to TRBJ2-2, with D hard to call. The CDR3 has 14 residues. CDR1 LGHNA and CDR2 YNFKEQ come from the germline V gene. V was clipped by 4 bases and J by 1 base, with 7 bases between them. The CDR3 reads CASSPLENTGELFF. For the CDR3, the DNA is TGTGCCAGCAGCCCCCTCGAGAACACCGGGGAGCTGTTTTTT.

This clonotype showed up just a few times. The chain employs TRBV10-3 and TRBJ2-1; 9 nucleotides line up with TRBD1. In germline, CDR1 is ENHRY, CDR2 SYGVKD. V shed 7 bases, J shed 12 bases, and the junction held 13 bases outside the gene matches. The CDR3 contains 14 residues. CDR3 residues: CAITVTGGETSQFF. CDR3 sequence (DNA): TGTGCCATCACTGTTACAGGGGGCGAGACATCGCAGTTCTTC.

This clonotype came up many times. The rearrangement links TRBV6-5 to TRBJ2-1; 10 bases are shared with TRBD2. Losses at the gene ends were 3 bases for V and 1 base for J; bases not matched to a gene: 3. Looked up from germline, CDR1 is MNHEY and CDR2 is SVGAGI. This CDR3 is 16 amino acids long. The CDR3 sequence: CASSYATSGSYNEQFF. In nucleotides, the CDR3 is TGTGCCAGCAGTTATGCGACTAGCGGGTCCTACAATGAGCAGTTCTTC.

CDR3 sequence: CASSYETGGNQPQHF. For the CDR3, the DNA is TGTGCCAGCAGTTACGAGACGGGGGGCAATCAGCCCCAGCATTTT. V gene TRBV6-5 combines with J gene TRBJ1-5; a possible D gene is TRBD1 (5 bases). The CDR3 sequence is 15 residues long. Germline CDR1 reads MNHEY; CDR2 reads SVGAGI. V was pared by 2 bases and J by 2 bases, with 10 bases between.